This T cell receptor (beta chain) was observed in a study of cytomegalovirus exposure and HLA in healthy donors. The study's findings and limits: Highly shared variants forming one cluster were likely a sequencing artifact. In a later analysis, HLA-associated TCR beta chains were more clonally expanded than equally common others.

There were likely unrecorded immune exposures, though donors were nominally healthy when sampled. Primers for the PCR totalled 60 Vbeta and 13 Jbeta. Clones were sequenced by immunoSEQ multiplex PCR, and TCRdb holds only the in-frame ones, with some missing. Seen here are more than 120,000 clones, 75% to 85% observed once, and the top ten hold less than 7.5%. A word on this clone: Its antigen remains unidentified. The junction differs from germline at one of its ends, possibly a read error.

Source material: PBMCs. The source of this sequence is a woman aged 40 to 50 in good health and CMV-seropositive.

The CDR3 DNA reads TGTGCCAGCAGTGACTCCCACTCTGGGGCCAACGTCCTGACTTTC. Translating gives CASSDSHSGANVLTF. J is TRBJ2-6 and V is TRBV6-6; D is unresolved. Germline V gene data show CDR1 as MNHNY and CDR2 as SVGAGI (reference sequence). The CDR3 runs to 15 residues.